The rows below give T cell receptor beta chains drawn from one sample of a study of blood T cell repertoires in COVID-19. This table comes from immunoSEQ multiplex PCR, and its TCRdb copy is limited to in-frame clones, with some not included. Of 150,000 to 160,000 clones detected, 83% appear once; the ten largest clones hold around 10%. Material for sequencing was peripheral blood. Receptor source: a woman aged 60 to 75 with COVID-19, enrolled during active disease. Both conserved end residues are part of each CDR3. D genes are given only for firm matches. Clone size, where shown, is once, few, many, or a class for clones that have expanded.

TRBJ1-5 | TRBD1 | TRBV5-1 | - | TGCGCCAGCAGCTTTCAGGGGGGACGGGATCAGCCCCAGCATTTT | CASSFQGGRDQPQHF
TRBJ1-5 | TRBD1 | TRBV18 | - | TGTGCCAGCTCACCCCGACTACCGGGACAGGGGACTCAGCCCCAGCATTTT | CASSPRLPGQGTQPQHF
TRBJ1-2 | TRBD1 | TRBV5-4 | - | TGTGCCAGCAACCTTAACAGGGGGTATAACTATGGCTACACCTTC | CASNLNRGYNYGYTF
TRBJ1-2 | - | TRBV6-5 | - | TGTGCCAGCAGTCCCGGGGGGGCCCTGTATGGCTACACCTTC | CASSPGGALYGYTF
TRBJ1-1 | - | TRBV11-3 | - | TGTGCCAGCAGCTTAGAAGGGAGATCCACTGAAGCTTTCTTT | CASSLEGRSTEAFF
TRBJ1-1 | - | TRBV6-5 | - | TGTGCCAGCAGTCCTCAGGTCTCTCTGAACACTGAAGCTTTCTTT | CASSPQVSLNTEAFF
TRBJ1-2 | - | TRBV29-1 | - | TGCAGCGTTGAAGATCATCCAGGGGCAAGCTACACCTTC | CSVEDHPGASYTF
TRBJ1-3 | - | TRBV29-1 | - | TGCAGCGCCTGCAAAGGAGGCGGAAACACCATATATTTT | CSACKGGGNTIYF
TRBJ1-1 | TRBD1 | TRBV19 | - | TGTGCCAGTATTAACTCCCGGACAGGTAACACTGAAGCTTTCTTT | CASINSRTGNTEAFF
TRBJ2-4 | - | TRBV6-6 | few | TGTGCCAGCAGCTTGAACAGGGTTTGGAACATTCAGTACTTC | CASSLNRVWNIQYF
TRBJ2-7 | TRBD2 | TRBV6-5 | - | TGTGCCAGCAGATCCGGACTAGCGGCGGTGGGGGAGCAGTACTTC | CASRSGLAAVGEQYF
TRBJ2-1 | TRBD2 | TRBV19 | - | TGTGCCAGTAGTCCTACTAGCGGGCTCTCCTACAATGAGCAGTTCTTC | CASSPTSGLSYNEQFF
TRBJ1-3 | - | TRBV28 | - | TGTGCCAGCACCCCCCGGGGGGCTGGAAACACCATATATTTT | CASTPRGAGNTIYF
TRBJ1-4 | - | TRBV5-5 | - | TGTGCCAGCATCGCGGGGGACCGGTCGAGGGAAAAACTGTTTTTT | CASIAGDRSREKLFF
TRBJ1-5 | - | TRBV2 | - | TGTGCCAGCAGTTCGGAGGGTAATCAGCCCCAGCATTTT | CASSSEGNQPQHF
TRBJ1-2 | - | TRBV19 | few | TGTGCCAGTAGTATGAGTTCAACTCAAGTTGTTTATGGCTACACCTTC | CASSMSSTQVVYGYTF